This is a list of T cell receptor beta chains from one sample in a study of spatial heterogeneity in lung cancer. In TCRdb, the 5' RACE reads were re-called with MiXCR into one record per CDR3 protein. The sample holds tens of thousands of distinct CDR3 sequences, roughly 9.5% seen once. The source material was PBMCs, sampled at surgery. These receptor sequences come from a male donor with early-stage non-small cell lung cancer. The CDR3 runs from the conserved cysteine through the conserved F or W. The order of the fields is J gene, V gene, CDR3 protein.

TRBJ2-4 TRBV19 CASSSPGDKNIQYF
TRBJ2-2 TRBV5-1 CASSLERRTGELFF
TRBJ2-7 TRBV7-3 CASSSTRTGGLVYEQYF
TRBJ2-5 TRBV5-1 CASSMTAETQYF
TRBJ2-1 TRBV12-3/TRBV12-4 CASSSNLYNEQFF
TRBJ1-4 TRBV5-4 CASSLEGDGGEKLFF
TRBJ2-7 TRBV29-1 CSVEGDRAYEQYF
TRBJ2-7 TRBV27 CASSYKGQGAYEQYF
TRBJ1-2 TRBV9 CASSLAFYGYTF
TRBJ2-5 TRBV12-3/TRBV12-4 CASSFGATGTQYF
TRBJ1-1 TRBV5-1 CASSPLTGAGTEAFF
TRBJ2-1 TRBV15 CATRGVSYNEQFF
TRBJ1-2 TRBV7-2 CASSPTGEGYGYTF
TRBJ2-1 TRBV3-1 CASSLDNPNEQFF
TRBJ2-5 TRBV6-2/TRBV6-3 CATSSGEKTQYF
TRBJ2-1 TRBV29-1 CSVEEGGRALNYNEQFF
TRBJ2-7 TRBV29-1 CSVELTDYEQYF
TRBJ1-6 TRBV7-2 CASSLGRNSPLHF
TRBJ2-1 TRBV7-9 CASSPQGGSYNEQFF
TRBJ2-1 TRBV3-1 CASSRRGLAGGNEQFF
TRBJ1-6 TRBV20-1 CSARGPDSPLHF
TRBJ2-7 TRBV4-1 CASSQDGRDFYEQYF
TRBJ2-1 TRBV7-9 CASSLGSTSGNYNEQFF
TRBJ1-6 TRBV20-1 CSAGGRGEPLHF
TRBJ2-1 TRBV6-2/TRBV6-3 CASSYSRQGIERQFF
TRBJ2-6 TRBV27 CASSLLRQSSGANVLTF
TRBJ2-5 TRBV9 CASSVDPNSLADQETQYF
TRBJ2-3 TRBV30 CAWSPTGGDTQYF
TRBJ2-2 TRBV9 CASSVDLFRGTGELFF
TRBJ1-1 TRBV20-1 CSAQGTNTEAFF
TRBJ1-2 TRBV6-4 CASSPEGEVGYGYTF
TRBJ2-7 TRBV20-1 CSAIHGTGFYEQYF
TRBJ2-7 TRBV29-1 CSVEDPDRGLGEQYF
TRBJ2-1 TRBV20-1 CSATGNEQFF
TRBJ2-5 TRBV29-1 CSVLWLGDLKTQYF
TRBJ1-4 TRBV18 CASSPREANEKLFF
TRBJ2-3 TRBV7-6 CASSNRDRGTDTQYF
TRBJ1-2 TRBV20-1 CSARPDTYGYTF
TRBJ2-5 TRBV30 CAWDTGTPQETQYF
TRBJ1-2 TRBV5-1 CASSRQGDGYGYTF
TRBJ1-4 TRBV3-1 CASSQTRIQEKLFF
TRBJ1-1 TRBV20-1 CSARDTGTGARMSTEAFF
TRBJ2-4 TRBV25-1 CASSSPGQGANIQYF
TRBJ1-3 TRBV2 CASRAGNSGNTIYF
TRBJ2-5 TRBV20-1 CSTSRQEETQYF
TRBJ2-5 TRBV3-1 CASSQTVGGIPQETQYF
TRBJ1-1 TRBV6-2/TRBV6-3 CASSYSWGGGNTEACF
TRBJ2-7 TRBV4-3 CASSQDNVLSEQYF